This passage covers 6 T cell receptor beta chains from one sample sequenced in a study of blood T cell repertoires in COVID-19. Assay: immunoSEQ multiplex PCR; the TCRdb copy retains only in-frame clones and omits some. The data hold more than 400,000 clones, with 70% to 90% observed a single time. Sequenced: peripheral blood. Receptors were obtained from a human donor in a cohort sampled during active COVID-19.

The CDR3 DNA reads TGTGCCAGCAGTGGGCCGACAGGGACCTTAGGGCCCCAGCATTTT. It translates to CASSGPTGTLGPQHF. The rearrangement joins TRBV2 to TRBJ1-5; TRBD1 matches 7 bases. This CDR3 is 15 amino acids long. Germline V gives CDR1 SNHLY, CDR2 FYNNEI. V trimming: 4 bases; J trimming: 9 bases; junction bases outside the gene matches: 12.

This clone was recorded a few times. The genes are TRBV9 and TRBJ2-3; TRBD2 matches 14 bases. Germline V lookup: CDR1 SGDLS, CDR2 YYNGEE. The V and J ends lost 4 bases and 14 bases, in that order; junction bases with no gene match: 12. This CDR3 has 15 residues. The CDR3 coding sequence is TGTGCCAGCAGCCCACGGACTAGCGGGAGGCCGTCAACGTATTTT. Translation: CASSPRTSGRPSTYF.

This chain joins TRBV6-5 and TRBJ1-1; 7 bases fit TRBD1. The CDR3 sequence is 14 residues long. With 6 bases clipped from V and 5 bases from J, the junction kept 9 bases outside the gene matches. Per germline, CDR1 MNHEY and CDR2 SVGAGI. The CDR3 is CASSARQGGTEAFF. CDR3 DNA: TGTGCCAGCAGCGCGCGACAGGGTGGGACTGAAGCTTTCTTT.

The chain combines TRBV14 with TRBJ2-6; no clear D. Trimming shortened V by 2 bases and J by 2 bases, and 4 bases separated the two germline ends. The CDR3 spans 14 residues. Germline values: CDR1 SGHDN, CDR2 FVKESK. The CDR3 sequence is CASSQIAGANVLTF. The CDR3, as DNA: TGTGCCAGCAGCCAAATAGCTGGGGCCAACGTCCTGACTTTC. The full variable domain, with the rest looked up from reference TRBV14 and TRBJ2-6, is EAGVTQFPSHSVIEKGQTVTLRCDPISGHDNLYWYRRVMGKEIKFLLHFVKESKQDESGMPNNRFLAERTGGTYSTLKVQPAELEDSGVYFCASSQIAGANVLTFGAGSRLTVL.

The genes are TRBV7-2 and TRBJ2-1; 8 bases match TRBD2. From germline, CDR1 is SGHTA and CDR2 FQGNSA. The V segment lost 3 bases and the J segment 2 bases; nucleotides outside the gene matches: 3. The CDR3 totals 15 residues. CDR3 loop: CASSFGSGAYNEQFF. The CDR3 nucleotides read TGTGCCAGCAGCTTTGGTAGCGGGGCCTACAATGAGCAGTTCTTC. Drawing the rest from reference TRBV7-2 and TRBJ2-1, the complete variable domain is GAGVSQSPSNKVTEKGKDVELRCDPISGHTALYWYRQSLGQGLEFLIYFQGNSAPDKSGLPSDRFSAERTGGSVSTLTIQRTQQEDSAVYLCASSFGSGAYNEQFFGPGTRLTVL.

The chain couples TRBV27 to TRBJ1-5; possible D gene TRBD1, 6 bases. The ends were cut back, 5 bases at V and 0 bases at J, with 11 bases in the middle. CDR1 and CDR2 from the germline V gene are MNHEY and SMNVEV (reference sequence). The CDR3 extends over 15 amino acids. The CDR3: CASSLHRVSNQPQHF. CDR3 DNA: TGTGCCAGCAGTCTCCACAGGGTTAGCAATCAGCCCCAGCATTTT.